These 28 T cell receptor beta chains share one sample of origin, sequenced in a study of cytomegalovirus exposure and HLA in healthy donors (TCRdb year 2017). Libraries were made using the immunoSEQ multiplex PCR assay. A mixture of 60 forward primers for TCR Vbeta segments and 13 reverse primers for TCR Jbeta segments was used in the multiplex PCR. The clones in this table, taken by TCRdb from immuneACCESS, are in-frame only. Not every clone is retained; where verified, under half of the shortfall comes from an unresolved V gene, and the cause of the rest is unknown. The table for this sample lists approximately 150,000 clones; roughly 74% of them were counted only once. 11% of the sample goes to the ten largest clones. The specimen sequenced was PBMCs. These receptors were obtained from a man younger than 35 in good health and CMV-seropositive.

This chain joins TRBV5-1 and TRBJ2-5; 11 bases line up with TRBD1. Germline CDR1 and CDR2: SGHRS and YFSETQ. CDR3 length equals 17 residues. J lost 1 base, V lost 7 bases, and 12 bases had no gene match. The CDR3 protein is CASGDGGTGGAQETQYF. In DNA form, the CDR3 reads TGCGCCAGCGGAGACGGGGGGACAGGGGGGGCCCAAGAGACCCAGTACTTC.

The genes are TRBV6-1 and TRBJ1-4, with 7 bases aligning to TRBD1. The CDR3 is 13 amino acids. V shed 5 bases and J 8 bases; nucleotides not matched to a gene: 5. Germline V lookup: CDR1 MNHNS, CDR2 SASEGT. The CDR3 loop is CASSTGVWEKLFF. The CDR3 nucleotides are TGTGCCAGCAGTACAGGGGTTTGGGAAAAACTGTTTTTT.

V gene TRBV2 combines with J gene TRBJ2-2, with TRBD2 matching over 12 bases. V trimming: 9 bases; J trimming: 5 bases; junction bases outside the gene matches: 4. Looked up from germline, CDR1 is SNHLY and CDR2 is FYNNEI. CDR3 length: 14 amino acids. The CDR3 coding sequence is TGTGCCAGACAAGGGACTAGCGGGACCGGGGAGCTGTTTTTT. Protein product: CARQGTSGTGELFF.

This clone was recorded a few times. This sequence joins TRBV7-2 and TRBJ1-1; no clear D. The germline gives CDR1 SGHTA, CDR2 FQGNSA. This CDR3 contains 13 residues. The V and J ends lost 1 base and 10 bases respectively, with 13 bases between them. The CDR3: CASSLVERGAAFF. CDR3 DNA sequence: TGTGCCAGCAGCTTAGTAGAGCGCGGCGCAGCTTTCTTT. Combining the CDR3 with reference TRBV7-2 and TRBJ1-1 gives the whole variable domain GAGVSQSPSNKVTEKGKDVELRCDPISGHTALYWYRQSLGQGLEFLIYFQGNSAPDKSGLPSDRFSAERTGGSVSTLTIQRTQQEDSAVYLCASSLVERGAAFFGQGTRLTVV.

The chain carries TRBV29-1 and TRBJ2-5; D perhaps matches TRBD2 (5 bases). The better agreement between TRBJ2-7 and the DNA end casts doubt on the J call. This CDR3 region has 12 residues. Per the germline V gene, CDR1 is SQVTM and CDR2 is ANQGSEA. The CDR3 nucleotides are TGCAGCGTTGAGTTCGAGGGTCACGAGCAGTACTTC. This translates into CSVEFEGHEQYF.

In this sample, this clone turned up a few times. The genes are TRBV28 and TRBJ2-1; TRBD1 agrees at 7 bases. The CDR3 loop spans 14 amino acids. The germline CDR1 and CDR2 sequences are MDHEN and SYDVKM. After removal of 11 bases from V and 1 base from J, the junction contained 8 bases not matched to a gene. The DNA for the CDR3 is TGTGCCTCCAGGGGGTACAATTCCTACAATGAGCAGTTCTTC. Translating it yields CASRGYNSYNEQFF.

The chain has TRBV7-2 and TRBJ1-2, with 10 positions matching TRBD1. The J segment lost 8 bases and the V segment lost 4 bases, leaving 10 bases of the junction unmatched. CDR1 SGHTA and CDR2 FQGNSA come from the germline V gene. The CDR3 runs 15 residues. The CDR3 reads CASSWGGTGEGGYTF. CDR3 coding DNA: TGTGCCAGCAGCTGGGGAGGGACAGGGGAGGGAGGCTACACCTTC.

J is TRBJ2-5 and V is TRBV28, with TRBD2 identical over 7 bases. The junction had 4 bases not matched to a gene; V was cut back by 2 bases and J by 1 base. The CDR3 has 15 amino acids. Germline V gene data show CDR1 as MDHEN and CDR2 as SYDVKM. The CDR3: CASSLLAATQETQYF. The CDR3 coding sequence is TGTGCCAGCAGTTTACTAGCGGCTACCCAAGAGACCCAGTACTTC.

In DNA, the CDR3 is TGTGCCAGCATTGGGACAGGGAATGAAAAACTGTTTTTT. The encoded protein is CASIGTGNEKLFF. The J gene is TRBJ1-4, the V gene TRBV2, with 9 bases identical to TRBD1. The CDR3 is 13 residues long. The J segment lost 5 bases and the V segment lost 7 bases, leaving 2 bases of the junction unmatched. Germline V CDR1 and CDR2: SNHLY, FYNNEI. Full variable domain (remainder filled in from reference TRBV2 and TRBJ1-4): EPEVTQTPSHQVTQMGQEVILRCVPISNHLYFYWYRQILGQKVEFLVSFYNNEISEKSEIFDDQFSVERPDGSNFTLKIRSTKLEDSAMYFCASIGTGNEKLFFGSGTQLSVL.

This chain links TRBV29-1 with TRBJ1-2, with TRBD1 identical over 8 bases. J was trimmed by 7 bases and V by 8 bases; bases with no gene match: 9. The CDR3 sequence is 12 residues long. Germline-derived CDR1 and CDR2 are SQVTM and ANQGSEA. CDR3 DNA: TGCAGCTCCGCGACAGGGGTGGGTGGCTACACCTTC. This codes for CSSATGVGGYTF. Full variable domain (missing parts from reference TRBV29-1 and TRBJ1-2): SAVISQKPSRDICQRGTSLTIQCQVDSQVTMMFWYRQQPGQSLTLIATANQGSEATYESGFVIDKFPISRPNLTFSTLTVSNMSPEDSSIYLCSSATGVGGYTFGSGTRLTVV.

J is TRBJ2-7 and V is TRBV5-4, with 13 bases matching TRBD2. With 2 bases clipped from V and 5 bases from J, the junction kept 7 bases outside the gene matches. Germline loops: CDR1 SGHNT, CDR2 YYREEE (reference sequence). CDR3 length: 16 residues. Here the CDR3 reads CASSFEPGTSGDEQYF. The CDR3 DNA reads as TGTGCCAGCAGCTTCGAACCCGGGACTAGCGGGGACGAGCAGTACTTC.

CDR3 nucleotides: TGTGCCAGCAGCCCGACCCCCCTACCGGGGACCTATAATTCACCCCTCCACTTT. Encoded protein: CASSPTPLPGTYNSPLHF. This chain uses TRBV27 with TRBJ1-6, with D unresolved. Germline CDR1 is MNHEY and CDR2 is SMNVEV (reference sequence). The CDR3 length is 18 residues. V lost 6 bases, J lost 2 bases, and 20 bases lay in between.

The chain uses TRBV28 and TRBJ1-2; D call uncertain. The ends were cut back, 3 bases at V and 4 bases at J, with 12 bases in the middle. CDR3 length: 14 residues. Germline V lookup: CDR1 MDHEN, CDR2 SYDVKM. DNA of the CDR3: TGTGCCAGCAGTTTCAGGCTTGGTACCTATGGCTACACCTTC. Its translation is CASSFRLGTYGYTF.

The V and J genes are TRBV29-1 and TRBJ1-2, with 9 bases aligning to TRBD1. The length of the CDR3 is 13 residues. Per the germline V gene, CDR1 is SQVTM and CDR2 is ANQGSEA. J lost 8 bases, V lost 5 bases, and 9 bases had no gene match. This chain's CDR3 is CSVFMGQGSGYTF. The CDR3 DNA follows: TGCAGCGTTTTTATGGGACAGGGTTCAGGCTACACCTTC.

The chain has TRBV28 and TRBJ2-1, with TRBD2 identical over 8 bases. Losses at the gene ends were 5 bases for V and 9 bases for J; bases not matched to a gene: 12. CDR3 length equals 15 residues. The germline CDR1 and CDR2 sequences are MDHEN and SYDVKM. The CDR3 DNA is TGTGCCAGCAGTCCGCCTCTTCGGGAGGGCTCTGAGCAGTTCTTC. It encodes CASSPPLREGSEQFF. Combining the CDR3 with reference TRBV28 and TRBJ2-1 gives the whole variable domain DVKVTQSSRYLVKRTGEKVFLECVQDMDHENMFWYRQDPGLGLRLIYFSYDVKMKEKGDIPEGYSVSREKKERFSLILESASTNQTSMYLCASSPPLREGSEQFFGPGTRLTVL.

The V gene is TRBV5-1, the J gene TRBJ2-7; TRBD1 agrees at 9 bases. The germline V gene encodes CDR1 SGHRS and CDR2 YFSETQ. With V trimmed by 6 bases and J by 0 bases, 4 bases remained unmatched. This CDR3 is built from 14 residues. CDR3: CASKLTGGSYEQYF. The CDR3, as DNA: TGCGCCAGCAAACTGACAGGGGGCTCCTACGAGCAGTACTTC. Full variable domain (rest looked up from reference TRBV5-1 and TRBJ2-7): KAGVTQTPRYLIKTRGQQVTLSCSPISGHRSVSWYQQTPGQGLQFLFEYFSETQRNKGNFPGRFSGRQFSNSRSEMNVSTLELGDSALYLCASKLTGGSYEQYFGPGTRLTVT.

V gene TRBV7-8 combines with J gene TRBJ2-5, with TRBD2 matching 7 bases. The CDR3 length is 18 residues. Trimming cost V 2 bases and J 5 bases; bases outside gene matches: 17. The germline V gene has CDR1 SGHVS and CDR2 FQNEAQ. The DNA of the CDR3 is TGTGCCAGCAGCTTATATCCCCGGACTAGGCGTTTGGAGGAGACCCAGTACTTC. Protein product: CASSLYPRTRRLEETQYF.

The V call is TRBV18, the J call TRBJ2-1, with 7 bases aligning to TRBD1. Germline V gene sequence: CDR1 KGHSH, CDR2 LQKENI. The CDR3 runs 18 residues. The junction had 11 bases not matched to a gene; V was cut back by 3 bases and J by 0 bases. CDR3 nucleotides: TGTGCCAGCTCACCTCCGAACAGGGGAGTAGGCTCCTACAATGAGCAGTTCTTC. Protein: CASSPPNRGVGSYNEQFF.

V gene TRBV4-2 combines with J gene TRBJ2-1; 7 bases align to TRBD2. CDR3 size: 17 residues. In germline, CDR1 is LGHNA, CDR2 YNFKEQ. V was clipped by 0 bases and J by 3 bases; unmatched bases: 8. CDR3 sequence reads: CASSQDQREGGYNEQFF. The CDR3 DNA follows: TGTGCCAGCAGCCAAGATCAGAGGGAGGGCGGCTACAATGAGCAGTTCTTC.

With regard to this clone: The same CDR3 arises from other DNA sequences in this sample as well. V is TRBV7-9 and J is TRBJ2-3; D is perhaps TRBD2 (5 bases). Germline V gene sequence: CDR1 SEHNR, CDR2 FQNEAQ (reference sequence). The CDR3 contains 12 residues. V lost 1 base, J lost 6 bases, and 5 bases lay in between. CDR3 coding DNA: TGTGCCAGCAGCTTAGGGAGGGATACGCAGTATTTT. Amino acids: CASSLGRDTQYF.

The CDR3 here is CASSTTGSHEQYF. Written as DNA, the CDR3 is TGCGCCAGCAGCACAACAGGGTCCCACGAGCAGTACTTC. The chain carries TRBV5-1 and TRBJ2-5, with D possibly TRBD1 on 6 matching bases. The last part of the DNA fits TRBJ2-7 better; the J call may be wrong. Looked up from germline, CDR1 is SGHRS and CDR2 is YFSETQ. This CDR3 region has 13 residues.

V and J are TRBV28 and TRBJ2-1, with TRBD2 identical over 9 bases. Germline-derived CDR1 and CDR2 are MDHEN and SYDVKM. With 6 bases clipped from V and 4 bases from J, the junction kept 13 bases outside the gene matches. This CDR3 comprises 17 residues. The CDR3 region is CASSPDSLAGGYNEQFF. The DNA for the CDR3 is TGTGCCAGCAGCCCCGACTCCCTTGCGGGAGGGTACAATGAGCAGTTCTTC. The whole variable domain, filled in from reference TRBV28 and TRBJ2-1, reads DVKVTQSSRYLVKRTGEKVFLECVQDMDHENMFWYRQDPGLGLRLIYFSYDVKMKEKGDIPEGYSVSREKKERFSLILESASTNQTSMYLCASSPDSLAGGYNEQFFGPGTRLTVL.

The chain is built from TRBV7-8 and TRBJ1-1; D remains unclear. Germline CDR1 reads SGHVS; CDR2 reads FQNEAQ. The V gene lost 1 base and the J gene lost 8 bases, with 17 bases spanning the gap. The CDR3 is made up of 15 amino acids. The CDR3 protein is CASSLELGGNSEAFF. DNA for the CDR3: TGTGCCAGCAGCTTAGAACTTGGAGGGAATTCCGAAGCTTTCTTT.

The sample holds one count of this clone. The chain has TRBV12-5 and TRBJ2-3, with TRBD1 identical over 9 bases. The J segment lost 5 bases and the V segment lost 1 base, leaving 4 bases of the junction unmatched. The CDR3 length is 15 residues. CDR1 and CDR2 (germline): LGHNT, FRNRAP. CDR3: CASGLGQGVGDTQYF. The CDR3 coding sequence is TGTGCTAGTGGTTTGGGACAGGGGGTGGGAGATACGCAGTATTTT. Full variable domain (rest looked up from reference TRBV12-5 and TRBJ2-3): DARVTQTPRHKVTEMGQEVTMRCQPILGHNTVFWYRQTMMQGLELLAYFRNRAPLDDSGMPKDRFSAEMPDATLATLKIQPSEPRDSAVYFCASGLGQGVGDTQYFGPGTRLTVL.

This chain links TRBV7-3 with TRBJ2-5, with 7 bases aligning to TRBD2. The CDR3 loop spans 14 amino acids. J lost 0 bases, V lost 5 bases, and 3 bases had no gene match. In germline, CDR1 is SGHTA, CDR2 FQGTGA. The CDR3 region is CASSLGGNQETQYF. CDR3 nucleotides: TGTGCCAGCAGCCTGGGGGGGAACCAAGAGACCCAGTACTTC.

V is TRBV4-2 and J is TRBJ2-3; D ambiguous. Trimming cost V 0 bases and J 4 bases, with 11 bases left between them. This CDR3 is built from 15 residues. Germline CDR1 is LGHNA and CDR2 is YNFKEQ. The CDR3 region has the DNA TGTGCCAGCAGCCAAGATCGCGGAACGGCAGATACGCAGTATTTT. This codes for CASSQDRGTADTQYF.

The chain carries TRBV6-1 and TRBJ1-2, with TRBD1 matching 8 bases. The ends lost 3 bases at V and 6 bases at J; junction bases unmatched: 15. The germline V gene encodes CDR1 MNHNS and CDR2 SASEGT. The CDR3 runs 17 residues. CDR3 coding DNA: TGTGCCAGCAGTGACCCTTCCCGGGGCGGACAGGGACATGGCTACACCTTC. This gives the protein CASSDPSRGGQGHGYTF.

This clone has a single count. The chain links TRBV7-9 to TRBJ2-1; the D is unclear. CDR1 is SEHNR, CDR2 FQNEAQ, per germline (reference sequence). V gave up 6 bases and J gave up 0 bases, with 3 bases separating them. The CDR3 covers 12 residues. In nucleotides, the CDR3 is TGTGCCAGCAGAGCCTCCTACAATGAGCAGTTCTTC. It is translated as CASRASYNEQFF.